Described below is a single TCR beta chain sequence and its context. In the original analysis: Using reference gene primer amplification, nucleated cell counts were estimated. Assay used: immunoSEQ multiplex PCR; TCRdb lists only in-frame clones, some missing. Clonal size and the V and J genes are those of that table, whereas D and trimming came from the DNA. The repertoire has 20,000 to 30,000 clones, 80% to 90% of them found once; the top ten carry about 3%. The data were obtained in a study of blood T cell repertoires in COVID-19. Study context: Samples came from the United States, Italy and Spain, spanning acute and convalescent COVID-19. PBMCs, B-cell-depleted T cells, or T cells provided the cDNA or gDNA that made up the material.

This CDR3 contains 16 residues. Germline V lookup: CDR1 GTSNPN, CDR2 SVGIG (reference sequence). J gave up 0 bases and V 0 bases, and 6 bases lay outside the gene matches. This TCR was recovered from a human donor in a cohort sampled during active COVID-19. The chain recombines TRBV30 with TRBJ1-2; 8 nucleotides align to TRBD1. Input material: peripheral blood. This CDR3 reads CAWSVIRGPSNYGYTF. The CDR3 nucleotides are TGTGCCTGGAGTGTAATCAGGGGGCCCTCTAACTATGGCTACACCTTC.